The sample holds many counts of the clone carrying this T cell receptor (beta chain). Its specificity is not known. The read halts 3 residues ahead of the CDR3 end, with the missing end drawn from the germline J gene. Deletions cut 0 bases from V and 3 bases from J, with 12 bases between. The germline gives CDR1 LGHNA, CDR2 YNFKEQ. The CDR3 extends over 15 amino acids. This entry comes from a study of T cell clonality in common variable immunodeficiency. The repertoire was sequenced with immunoSEQ multiplex PCR; TCRdb's copy has only in-frame clones and lacks some. Observed in the sample are 40,000 to 55,000 clones, none of them singletons. Study-wide results and caveats: Repertoire-complication correlations in CVID were limited by patient heterogeneity.

The rearrangement joins TRBV4-2 to TRBJ2-7; unclear D gene. This receptor was taken from a person between 18 and 69 years old in good health. Sequencing was carried out using peripheral blood mononuclear cells. The CDR3 here is CASSQDLADRYEQYF. Incomplete CDR3 DNA: TGTGCCAGCAGCCAAGATTTGGCGGATCGCTACGAG.